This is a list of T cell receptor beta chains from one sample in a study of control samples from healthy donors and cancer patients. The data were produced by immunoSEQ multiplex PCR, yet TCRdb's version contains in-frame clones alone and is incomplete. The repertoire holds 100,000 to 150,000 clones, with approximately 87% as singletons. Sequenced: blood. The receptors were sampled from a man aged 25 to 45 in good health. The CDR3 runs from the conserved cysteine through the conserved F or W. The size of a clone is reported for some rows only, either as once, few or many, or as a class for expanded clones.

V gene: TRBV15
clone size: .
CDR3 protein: CATSRGDWIETQYF

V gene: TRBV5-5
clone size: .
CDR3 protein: CASSLEWGAWEQYF

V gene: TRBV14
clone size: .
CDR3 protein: CASSLRGQHNYGYTF

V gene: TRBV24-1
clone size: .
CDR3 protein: CATSDLSSGVVNEQFF

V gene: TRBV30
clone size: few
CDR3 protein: CALRVGLSPLHF

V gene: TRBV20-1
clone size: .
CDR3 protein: CSASPHTEAFF

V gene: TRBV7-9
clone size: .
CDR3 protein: CASSFRGAEQFF

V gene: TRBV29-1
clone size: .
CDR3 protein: CSVERRTGGSHGYTF

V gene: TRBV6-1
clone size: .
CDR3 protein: CASSDGSRGSATNEKLFF

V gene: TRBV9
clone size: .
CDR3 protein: CASSVNGIYGYTF

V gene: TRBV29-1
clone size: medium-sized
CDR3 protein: CSVGGNGFF

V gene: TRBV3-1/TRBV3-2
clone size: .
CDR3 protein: CASSRTGSTDTQYF

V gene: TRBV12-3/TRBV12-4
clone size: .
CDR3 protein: CASVARPYEQYF

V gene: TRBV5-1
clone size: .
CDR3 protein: CASTTLTGGDTEAFF

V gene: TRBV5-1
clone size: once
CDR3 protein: CASSLLTGTEYGYTF

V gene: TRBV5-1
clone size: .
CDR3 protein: CASSFSKDSLMNTEAFF

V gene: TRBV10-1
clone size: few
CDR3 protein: CASSEGTGSQYF

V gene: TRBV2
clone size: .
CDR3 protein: CASSALGLREETQYF

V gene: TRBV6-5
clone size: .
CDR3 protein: CATSQYPSETQYF

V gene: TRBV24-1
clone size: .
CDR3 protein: CATSDRELAGGQDTQYF

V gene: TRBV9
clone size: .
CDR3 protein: CASSPQGTGAGELFF

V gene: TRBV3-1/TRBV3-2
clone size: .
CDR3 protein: CASSQNLNTEAFF

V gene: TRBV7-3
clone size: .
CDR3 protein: CASSSSGARGNTQYF

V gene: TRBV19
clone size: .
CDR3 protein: CASSIGGTGGDQPQHF

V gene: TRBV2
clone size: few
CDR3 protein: CASTGGGTNEKLFF

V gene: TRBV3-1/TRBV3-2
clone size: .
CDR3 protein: CASSQGSGGLSYNEQFF

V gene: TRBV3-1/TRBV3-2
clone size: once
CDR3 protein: CASSQERGGTGFFSGANVLTF